The 13 T cell receptor beta chains below were found in one sample sequenced in a study of graft-versus-host responses after intestinal transplantation. No antigen is known for these receptors. Here immunoSEQ multiplex PCR was the method, and the copy in TCRdb shows in-frame clones only, minus some. The table includes just over 70,000 clones, about 87% detected once. The specimen was unstimulated CD4+ T cells sorted from spleen or lymph node cells, collected before transplant. The receptors stem from a human donor who was the organ donor for an intestinal transplant.

The chain carries TRBV19 and TRBJ1-4; D is ambiguous. The CDR3 covers 14 residues. Germline V gene sequence: CDR1 LNHDA, CDR2 SQIVND (reference sequence). The V end lost 3 bases, the J end lost 8 bases, and 13 bases lay between the germline ends. CDR3 DNA: TGTGCCAGTAGTATTGACGGGGTATCGGAAAAACTGTTTTTT. Translating it yields CASSIDGVSEKLFF.

The J gene is TRBJ1-1, the V gene TRBV7-2, with 10 bases aligning to TRBD1. J gave up 4 bases and V 4 bases, and 9 bases lay outside the gene matches. The germline V gene encodes CDR1 SGHTA and CDR2 FQGNSA. The CDR3 totals 16 residues. The DNA for the CDR3 is TGTGCCAGCAGCTCACGACAGGGGGCTTGGGTCACTGAAGCTTTCTTT. Translating it yields CASSSRQGAWVTEAFF. Full variable domain (remainder filled in from reference TRBV7-2 and TRBJ1-1): GAGVSQSPSNKVTEKGKDVELRCDPISGHTALYWYRQSLGQGLEFLIYFQGNSAPDKSGLPSDRFSAERTGGSVSTLTIQRTQQEDSAVYLCASSSRQGAWVTEAFFGQGTRLTVV.

The chain employs TRBV5-8 and TRBJ2-3, with 7 bases lining up with TRBD2. The CDR3 has 18 amino acids. The V segment lost 2 bases and the J segment 1 base; nucleotides outside the gene matches: 13. Looked up from germline, CDR1 is SGHTS and CDR2 is YDEGEE. Here the CDR3 DNA reads TGTGCCAGCAGCTTCTTAGCGGGTGGGCTTTTGGGCACAGATACGCAGTATTTT. Amino acid sequence: CASSFLAGGLLGTDTQYF. The full variable domain, its missing parts supplied by reference TRBV5-8 and TRBJ2-3, is EAGVTQSPTHLIKTRGQQATLRCSPISGHTSVYWYQQALGLGLQFLLWYDEGEERNRGNFPPRFSGRQFPNYSSELNVNALELEDSALYLCASSFLAGGLLGTDTQYFGPGTRLTVL.

The gene calls are TRBV5-1 and TRBJ2-3; TRBD2 agrees at 7 bases. Germline V gene sequence: CDR1 SGHRS, CDR2 YFSETQ. The CDR3 spans 14 residues. Trimming cost V 5 bases and J 1 base; bases outside gene matches: 4. Here the CDR3 reads CASRFAGGTDTQYF. The CDR3 nucleotides are TGCGCCAGCAGGTTCGCGGGAGGCACAGATACGCAGTATTTT.

The chain carries TRBV11-2 and TRBJ2-1, with D uncertain. Germline assignment: CDR1 SGHAT and CDR2 FQNNGV. V lost 3 bases and J lost 12, with 9 bases in between. This CDR3 region has 11 residues. This CDR3 is CASSFDNTQFF. The CDR3 nucleotides read TGTGCCAGCAGCTTTGACAACACGCAGTTCTTC.

V is TRBV6-6 and J is TRBJ1-1, with TRBD1 matching 8 bases. CDR1 and CDR2 (germline): MNHNY, SVGAGI (reference sequence). CDR3 length equals 15 residues. Unmatched junction bases numbered 5, after V lost 5 bases and J lost 0 bases. The CDR3 reads CASSGNRGVNTEAFF. DNA of the CDR3: TGTGCCAGCAGTGGGAACAGGGGGGTGAACACTGAAGCTTTCTTT.

This clone has only one observation. The chain couples TRBV7-8 to TRBJ1-2; 10 bases map to TRBD1. CDR3 size: 14 residues. The ends lost 0 bases at V and 7 bases at J; junction bases unmatched: 2. Germline CDR1 reads SGHVS; CDR2 reads FQNEAQ. The CDR3 protein is CASSLATGGSGYTF. CDR3 coding DNA: TGTGCCAGCAGCTTAGCGACAGGGGGCTCTGGCTACACCTTC.

This chain connects TRBV7-3 to TRBJ2-1; TRBD2 matches at 13 bases. The CDR3 has 17 amino acids. CDR1 and CDR2 (germline): SGHTA, FQGTGA. J was trimmed by 0 bases and V by 4 bases; bases with no gene match: 3. The CDR3 region is CASSWGLAGSSYNEQFF. CDR3 in DNA: TGTGCCAGCAGCTGGGGACTAGCGGGGAGCTCCTACAATGAGCAGTTCTTC.

The V call is TRBV21-1, the J call TRBJ1-6; no check of the table's D call, TRBD1, against the DNA was made. TRBV21-1 is classified as a pseudogene. The CDR3 totals 19 residues. This CDR3 is CASSTRQGGKLAYNSPLHF. The CDR3 DNA sequence: TGTGCCAGCAGCACAAGACAGGGGGGTAAACTAGCCTATAATTCACCCCTCCACTTT.

The CDR3 nucleotides are TGTGCCAGTAGTATAAGGAAACTAGGTAGGCCAGATACGCAGTATTTT. Residues: CASSIRKLGRPDTQYF. This rearrangement joins TRBV19 to TRBJ2-3; maybe TRBD2 (5 bases). There are 16 residues in the CDR3. Germline V gene sequence: CDR1 LNHDA, CDR2 SQIVND (reference sequence). Trimming removed 2 bases from V and 4 bases from J, with 16 bases in between.

This clone was seen more than once but under ten times. The chain links TRBV14 to TRBJ1-6, with a tentative D call TRBD1 (5 bases). Trimming removed 4 bases from V and 7 bases from J, with 20 bases in between. Per germline, CDR1 SGHDN and CDR2 FVKESK. The CDR3 is made up of 17 amino acids. The CDR3 protein is CASSLRHSVGGNSPLHF. Here the CDR3 DNA reads TGTGCCAGCAGCCTAAGGCACTCAGTCGGGGGGAATTCACCCCTCCACTTT. Variable domain in full (rest from reference TRBV14 and TRBJ1-6): EAGVTQFPSHSVIEKGQTVTLRCDPISGHDNLYWYRRVMGKEIKFLLHFVKESKQDESGMPNNRFLAERTGGTYSTLKVQPAELEDSGVYFCASSLRHSVGGNSPLHFGNGTRLTVT.

This clone was seen only a few times. The V and J genes are TRBV28 and TRBJ1-6; 8 bases match TRBD1. Trimming removed 6 bases from V and 7 bases from J; junction bases left unmatched: 14. The germline CDR1 and CDR2 sequences are MDHEN and SYDVKM. This CDR3 has 17 amino acids. In DNA form, the CDR3 reads TGTGCCAGCAGCTTAAGGATTCACAGGGGGGCGAATTCACCCCTCCACTTT. It yields the protein CASSLRIHRGANSPLHF.

This chain joins TRBV29-1 and TRBJ1-2; 8 bases line up with TRBD1. The CDR3 has 13 residues. Trimming cost V 4 bases and J 8 bases; bases outside gene matches: 9. The germline gives CDR1 SQVTM, CDR2 ANQGSEA. CDR3 region: CSVGAQGVGGYTF. Here the CDR3 DNA reads TGCAGCGTTGGGGCACAGGGGGTCGGGGGCTACACCTTC.